This T cell receptor (beta chain) derives from a study of cytomegalovirus exposure and HLA in healthy donors. A multiplex PCR was run with 60 Vbeta primers and 13 Jbeta primers. The protocol was immunoSEQ multiplex PCR, while the TCRdb copy is restricted to in-frame clones and leaves out a portion. In the table there are 90,000 or so clones, approximately 71% of which are singletons. The CDR3 spans 14 residues. V lost 4 bases and J lost 6; bases outside the gene matches: 5. Germline loops: CDR1 MDHEN, CDR2 SYDVKM. The sequence was obtained from a man aged 45 to 65 in good health and CMV-seronegative. This chain connects TRBV28 to TRBJ2-1; 8 bases match TRBD1. The sample was PBMCs. In DNA form, the CDR3 reads TGTGCCAGCAGTTCCCCCGGGACAGGCAATGAGCAGTTCTTC. This encodes CASSSPGTGNEQFF.